This passage covers 25 T cell receptor beta chains from one sample sequenced in a study of human T cells and chemical hapten exposure. Sample time point: patch test 1, 2 weeks after DPC sensitization. Described treatment: therapeutic diphenylcyclopropenone sensitization with weekly scalp DPC. A single record per CDR3 protein comes from TCRdb applying MiXCR to the RACE reads. This sample yields around 380,000 distinct CDR3 sequences, of which roughly 4.8% are seen a single time; over 2% belongs to the top ten. Here the sequenced sample was whole blood, taken in connection with sensitization to the hapten diphenylcyclopropenone (DPC). The receptors were gathered from a woman between 45 and 65 years old with alopecia areata. Some clones in this sample may be carry-over from other donors' samples.

This clonotype was seen a few times. V is TRBV28 and J is TRBJ2-1; D is perhaps TRBD1 or TRBD2 (5 bases each). Looked up from germline, CDR1 is MDHEN and CDR2 is SYDVKM. The CDR3 covers 17 residues. V shed 1 base and J shed 8 bases, with 21 bases lying between them. This CDR3 reads CASSLSPGRGRADEQFF. CDR3 nucleotide sequence: TGTGCCAGCAGTTTATCACCGGGAAGGGGTAGGGCGGATGAGCAGTTCTTC.

The rearrangement uses TRBV7-9 and TRBJ1-5; D uncertain. Trimming stripped 4 bases from V and 6 bases from J, with 10 bases between. The CDR3 is 13 residues long. The germline V gene encodes CDR1 SEHNR and CDR2 FQNEAQ (reference sequence). The CDR3 bases are TGTGCCAGCAGCTACGGGTCCGCTCAGCCCCAGCATTTT. Amino acid sequence: CASSYGSAQPQHF.

Details on this clonotype: A clone one base away is much larger, so this may be a read error. The chain carries TRBV10-1 and TRBJ2-1; D remains ambiguous. The germline CDR1 and CDR2 sequences are WNHNN and SYGVQD (reference sequence). CDR3 length equals 13 residues. The CDR3 is CASSPTFFNEQLF. DNA for the CDR3: TGCGCCAGCAGCCCGACTTTCTTCAATGAGCAGCTCTTC.

This clonotype was picked up a small number of times. This chain uses TRBV4-1 with TRBJ1-2, with D possibly matching TRBD1 (5 bases). Per the germline V gene, CDR1 is MGHRA and CDR2 is YSYEKL. This CDR3 has 15 residues. Trimming shortened V by 4 bases and J by 4 bases, and 16 bases separated the two germline ends. CDR3 region: CASSPPPPGLYGYTF. The CDR3 DNA follows: TGCGCCAGCAGCCCACCTCCACCGGGGCTCTATGGCTACACCTTC.

The table lists this clonotype with many counts. The chain employs TRBV24-1 and TRBJ2-1, with no clear D. Germline loops: CDR1 KGHDR, CDR2 SFDVKD. The CDR3 spans 15 residues. Trimming left V 3 bases short and J 2 bases short, with 10 bases between. CDR3 in DNA: TGTGCCACCAGTGATCCTCTAGTCCCCTACAATGAGCAGTTCTTC. It is translated as CATSDPLVPYNEQFF.

This clonotype was seen repeatedly, ten times or more. The chain is built from TRBV20-1 and TRBJ2-7; D is unresolved. Trimming shortened V by 5 bases and J by 6 bases, and 14 bases separated the two germline ends. The CDR3 loop spans 12 amino acids. Germline V gene sequence: CDR1 DFQATT, CDR2 SNEGSKA (reference sequence). The CDR3 DNA follows: TGCAGTGCTCCCCACGTCTCCGGCGAGCAGTACTTC. Translating it yields CSAPHVSGEQYF.

V and J are TRBV6-2 or TRBV6-3 and TRBJ1-1; tentative D call: TRBD1 (5 bases). Trimming pared 7 bases from V and 0 bases from J, leaving 9 bases between. CDR3 length: 13 amino acids. Germline CDR1 is MNHEY and CDR2 is SVGEGT. In nucleotides, the CDR3 is TGTGCCAGCATTCTAGGGGTGAACACTGAAGCTTTCTTT. Its protein product is CASILGVNTEAFF.

This chain uses TRBV11-2 with TRBJ2-1; TRBD1 might be the D (6 bases). The CDR3 is made up of 15 amino acids. CDR1 and CDR2 (germline): SGHAT, FQNNGV. Trimming pared 7 bases from V and 0 bases from J, leaving 13 bases between. The CDR3 sequence: CASITGSSSYNEQFF. CDR3 DNA sequence: TGTGCCAGCATTACAGGGTCCAGCTCCTACAATGAGCAGTTCTTC.

Many counts were recorded for this clonotype. The rearrangement uses TRBV10-3 and TRBJ2-1, with TRBD2 as a possible D gene (5 bases). This CDR3 has 16 residues. The V gene lost 5 bases and the J gene lost 0 bases, with 14 bases spanning the gap. Germline lookup yields CDR1 ENHRY and CDR2 SYGVKD. Here the CDR3 reads CAISPSADFSYNEQFF. The CDR3 coding sequence is TGTGCCATCAGTCCTAGTGCGGACTTCTCCTACAATGAGCAGTTCTTC.

V gene TRBV12-3 or TRBV12-4 combines with J gene TRBJ2-7; TRBD2 matches 7 bases. This CDR3 is built from 13 residues. The J segment lost 6 bases and the V segment lost 5 bases, leaving 7 bases of the junction unmatched. CDR3 amino acids: CASSMAGVGEQYF. CDR3 nucleotide sequence: TGTGCCAGCAGTATGGCGGGGGTTGGCGAGCAGTACTTC.

This clonotype was observed a few times. This chain uses TRBV12-3 or TRBV12-4 with TRBJ2-2, with D possibly being TRBD2 (5 bases). Trimming cost V 3 bases and J 8 bases, with 10 bases left between them. This CDR3 spans 13 amino acids. The CDR3: CASSFLAAGELFF. CDR3 nucleotide sequence: TGTGCCAGCAGTTTCCTAGCAGCAGGGGAGCTGTTTTTT.

This clonotype was seen ten or more times. V gene TRBV9 combines with J gene TRBJ2-3; TRBD1 aligns across 7 bases. Germline lookup yields CDR1 SGDLS and CDR2 YYNGEE. V trimming: 4 bases; J trimming: 6 bases; junction bases outside the gene matches: 17. This CDR3 has 17 amino acids. CDR3 sequence reads: CASSPGQAVVSRDTQYF. In DNA form, the CDR3 reads TGTGCCAGCAGCCCAGGACAGGCCGTGGTTTCCCGGGATACGCAGTATTTT. Variable domain in full (rest from reference TRBV9 and TRBJ2-3): DSGVTQTPKHLITATGQRVTLRCSPRSGDLSVYWYQQSLDQGLQFLIQYYNGEERAKGNILERFSAQQFPDLHSELNLSSLELGDSALYFCASSPGQAVVSRDTQYFGPGTRLTVL.

This clonotype has just a few counts. The chain recombines TRBV20-1 with TRBJ2-1, with D perhaps matching TRBD2 (6 bases). Germline CDR1 and CDR2: DFQATT and SNEGSKA (reference sequence). The CDR3 totals 15 residues. The V end was cut by 0 bases, the J end by 1 base, with 10 bases between. CDR3 sequence: CSARDYGGSYNEQFF. CDR3 nucleotides: TGCAGTGCTAGAGATTACGGGGGATCCTACAATGAGCAGTTCTTC.

V usage is TRBV6-6 and J usage is TRBJ2-3, with D hard to call. Germline lookup yields CDR1 MNHNY and CDR2 SVGAGI (reference sequence). V shed 2 bases and J shed 2 bases, with 8 bases lying between them. The CDR3 is made up of 14 amino acids. CDR3 coding DNA: TGTGCCAGCAGTTACCTATCCTACACAGATACGCAGTATTTT. This sequence encodes CASSYLSYTDTQYF.

This clonotype was seen at least ten times. The chain couples TRBV10-3 to TRBJ1-5, with D unresolved. The germline gives CDR1 ENHRY, CDR2 SYGVKD. CDR3 length: 13 amino acids. The germline V and J ends were trimmed by 0 bases and 3 bases, with 3 bases remaining between them. The CDR3 DNA is TGTGCCATCAGTGAGTCCCCCAATCAGCCCCAGCATTTT. Its protein product is CAISESPNQPQHF.

This clonotype was detected ten times or more. The rearrangement uses TRBV2 and TRBJ1-1; D unresolved. V lost 4 bases and J lost 1, with 7 bases in between. This CDR3 has 13 amino acids. Looked up from germline, CDR1 is SNHLY and CDR2 is FYNNEI. The CDR3 nucleotides are TGTGCCAGCAGTGCCGCGGGGAACACTGAAGCTTTCTTT. Translating gives CASSAAGNTEAFF.

The V and J genes are TRBV5-5 and TRBJ2-7; 12 bases agree with TRBD2. This CDR3 spans 16 amino acids. Germline-derived CDR1 and CDR2 are SGHKS and YYEKEE (reference sequence). After removal of 4 bases from V and 7 bases from J, the junction contained 12 bases not matched to a gene. CDR3 region: CASSPSLAGGPREQYF. The CDR3 DNA follows: TGTGCCAGCAGCCCTTCTCTAGCGGGAGGGCCGAGGGAGCAGTACTTC.

This clonotype turned up a few times. The gene calls are TRBV12-3 or TRBV12-4 and TRBJ2-5, with 8 bases fitting TRBD2. The trim removed 6 bases at V and 10 bases at J, leaving 7 bases unmatched. CDR3 length: 12 amino acids. CDR3 bases: TGTGCCAGCAGCCCCGGGGGGGATCACCAGTACTTC. It codes for CASSPGGDHQYF.

There are many counts of this clonotype. CDR3 residues: CASSSGADQPQHF. In DNA, the CDR3 is TGTGCCAGCAGCTCAGGGGCTGATCAGCCCCAGCATTTT. This chain uses TRBV7-3 with TRBJ1-5; a possible D gene is TRBD1 (6 bases). V lost 4 bases, J lost 5 bases, and 9 bases lay in between. The CDR3 totals 13 residues. In germline, CDR1 is SGHTA, CDR2 FQGTGA.

This clonotype was detected many times. The CDR3 here is CASSLDATGAFF. CDR3 nucleotide sequence: TGTGCCAGCAGCTTGGACGCAACGGGAGCTTTCTTT. The rearrangement links TRBV7-2 to TRBJ1-1; D is ambiguous. The ends were cut back, 3 bases at V and 10 bases at J, with 12 bases in the middle. CDR3 size: 12 residues. Per germline, CDR1 SGHTA and CDR2 FQGNSA.

This clonotype was counted ten times or more. The chain is built from TRBV21-1 and TRBJ2-6; the table's D call TRBD1 went unverified against the DNA. TRBV21-1 is classified as a pseudogene. The CDR3 spans 19 residues. The chain's CDR3 is CASSTPRTTTHSGANVLTF. The CDR3, as DNA: TGTGCCAGCAGCACCCCCAGGACGACCACTCACTCTGGGGCCAACGTCCTGACTTTC.

This clonotype appeared many times. The chain uses TRBV9 and TRBJ2-3; TRBD2 agrees at 8 bases. Unmatched junction bases numbered 7, after V lost 6 bases and J lost 1 base. CDR1 and CDR2 from the germline V gene are SGDLS and YYNGEE. The CDR3 has 15 amino acids. The CDR3 loop is CASKRDGGGTDTQYF. CDR3 nucleotides: TGTGCCAGCAAACGGGACGGGGGGGGCACAGATACGCAGTATTTT.

The rearrangement uses TRBV20-1 and TRBJ2-3; 8 positions match TRBD2. CDR1 is DFQATT, CDR2 SNEGSKA, per germline (reference sequence). J lost 2 bases, V lost 3 bases, and 13 bases had no gene match. This CDR3 has 17 amino acids. The CDR3 reads CSASGAGDLWYTDTQYF. CDR3 nucleotides: TGCAGTGCTAGTGGAGCGGGGGACCTATGGTACACAGATACGCAGTATTTT.

This clonotype was seen many times. V usage is TRBV6-1 and J usage is TRBJ2-3; possible D gene TRBD2, 6 bases. Germline CDR1 MNHNS, CDR2 SASEGT. The CDR3 extends over 16 amino acids. The V and J ends lost 5 bases and 0 bases respectively, with 15 bases between them. CDR3 nucleotides: TGTGCCAGCAGTAACATGGGGGGAATAAGCACAGATACGCAGTATTTT. Translating it yields CASSNMGGISTDTQYF.

The chain carries TRBV12-3 or TRBV12-4 and TRBJ2-7; TRBD1 aligns across 7 bases. Germline trimming cut 6 bases from V and 7 bases from J; bases unmatched to any gene: 9. The CDR3 contains 13 residues. The CDR3 here is CASRFGTGDEQYF. CDR3 nucleotides: TGTGCCAGCAGATTTGGAACAGGGGATGAGCAGTACTTC.